This T cell receptor (beta chain) was recorded in a study of blood T cell repertoires in COVID-19 (dated by TCRdb to 2019 to 2021). Concerning the study at large: Collaborator samples came from the United States, Italy and Spain and covered acute and convalescent phases of COVID-19. Sample metadata almost always included a de-identified subject ID, COVID-19 status, age in years and sex. Where available, HLA class I and class II types were taken from metadata supplied by the sample provider and were not determined by assay-based typing. The material from the prospective study consisted of cDNA or gDNA derived from T cells, B-cell-depleted T cells, or PBMCs. Deeply sampled blood TCRbeta repertoires from subjects exposed to, actively infected with, or recovered from COVID-19 were included in the dataset. Samples were obtained from the ongoing ImmuneRACE study (first 160 participants) and from 1,000 to 1,500 subjects provided by 6 global collaborators. The repertoires were released in a freely available public database meant as a resource for research on the immune response to SARS-CoV-2.

Points on this clone: What this receptor recognizes is not known. No much larger clonotype is one base removed from it; base qualities were not supplied.

General study outcomes and caveats: The amount of clinical and demographic metadata varied by source and participant and was provided uncurated.

Whole blood was collected in K2EDTA tubes by collaborating institutions according to the institutions' own protocols. For TCRbeta analysis, collaborators shipped samples in one of three forms: frozen whole blood, isolated PBMCs, or DNA extracted from either of those sample types. TCRbeta CDR3 regions were amplified from genomic DNA using the immunoSEQ Assay, a bias-controlled multiplex PCR. The authors processed their data as follows. The number of nucleated cells in each sample was estimated by amplification of reference gene primers within the assay. Sequence reads were collapsed and filtered to measure the absolute abundance of every unique TCRbeta CDR3 rearrangement. For each sample, productive Simpson clonality was calculated as the square root of Simpson's diversity index over productive rearrangements. TCRdb mirrors the immuneACCESS table, restricted to in-frame sequences. Some clones are absent from its copies; in checked studies, under half trace to an unresolved V gene, and the reason for the others is unknown. V, J and clone size are those of that table, while D and trimming were read from the DNA. Recorded for this sample are approximately 290,000 clones; about 89% of them occurred a single time. About 0.8% of the sample is in the top ten clones.

V has 1 base trimmed and J has 5 bases trimmed; junction bases matching no gene number 12. Via the germline V gene (reference sequence), CDR1 is LGHDT and CDR2 YNNKEL. Counted from cysteine to phenylalanine, this CDR3 has 17 amino acids. CDR3 DNA only is kept here, 51 bases in frame from base 1. Sequencing used peripheral blood. The chain is made from TRBV3-1 (or the pseudogene TRBV3-2) and TRBJ2-5, with 8 bases in between that match TRBD1. This clonotype was sampled from a man aged 25-45 years with acute or convalescent COVID-19. The nucleotide sequence is given as TGTGCCAGCAGCCAAGGTCTTGTGACAGGGGAATTCGAGACCCAGTACTTC. This sequence encodes CASSQGLVTGEFETQYF.